This T cell receptor (beta chain) comes out of a study of regulatory T cells in long-lasting Graves disease. Time point indicated: newly diagnosed GD, antithyroid drugs for less than 3 months. The TCR library was made from RNA extracted from PBMCs. Per germline, CDR1 SGDLS and CDR2 YYNGEE. This CDR3 region has 15 residues. Deletions cut 0 bases from V and 12 bases from J, with 19 bases between. iRepertoire HTBI primers and Arm-PCR of CDR3 regions built TCR beta libraries. TCRdb redid the calling of the multiplex PCR reads with MiXCR, one entry per CDR3 protein. The sample lists 530,000 or so distinct CDR3 sequences; roughly 16% were seen once. This sample was shared with a second study, whose subject was T cells in Graves' hyperthyroidism and ophthalmopathy. This second study says: TCR CDR3 regions were first amplified by RT-PCR with HTBI primers.

Sequenced material: peripheral blood mononuclear cells (PBMCs), taken at new diagnosis, from a patient treated with antithyroid drugs. The sequence was obtained from a young man with Graves disease. This chain links TRBV9 with TRBJ2-1; D is perhaps TRBD1 (6 bases). The CDR3 DNA reads as TGTGCCAGCAGCGTAGGCCAGGGGCGAAGGGTAGGGCAGTTCTTC. Protein: CASSVGQGRRVGQFF. The entire variable domain, with the rest obtained from reference TRBV9 and TRBJ2-1, is as follows: DSGVTQTPKHLITATGQRVTLRCSPRSGDLSVYWYQQSLDQGLQFLIQYYNGEERAKGNILERFSAQQFPDLHSELNLSSLELGDSALYFCASSVGQGRRVGQFFGPGTRLTVL.